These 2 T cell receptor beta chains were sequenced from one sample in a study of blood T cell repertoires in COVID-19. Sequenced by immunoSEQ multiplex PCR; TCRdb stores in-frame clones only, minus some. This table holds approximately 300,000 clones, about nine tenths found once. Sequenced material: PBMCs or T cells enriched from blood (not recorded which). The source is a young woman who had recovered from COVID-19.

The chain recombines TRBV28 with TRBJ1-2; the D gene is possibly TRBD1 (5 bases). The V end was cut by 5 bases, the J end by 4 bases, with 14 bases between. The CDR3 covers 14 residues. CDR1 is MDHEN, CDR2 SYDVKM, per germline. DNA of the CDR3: TGTGCCAGCAGTCCCCAGGGTGTTCCCTATGGCTACACCTTC. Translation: CASSPQGVPYGYTF.

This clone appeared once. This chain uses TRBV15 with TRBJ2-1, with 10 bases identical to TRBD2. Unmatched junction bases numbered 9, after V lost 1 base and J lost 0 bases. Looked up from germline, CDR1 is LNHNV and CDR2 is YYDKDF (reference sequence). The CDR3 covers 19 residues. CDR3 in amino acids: CATSRVSLAGVSSYNEQFF. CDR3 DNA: TGTGCCACCAGCAGAGTTAGTCTAGCGGGAGTTAGCTCCTACAATGAGCAGTTCTTC. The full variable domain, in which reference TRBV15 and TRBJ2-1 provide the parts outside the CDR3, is DAMVIQNPRYQVTQFGKPVTLSCSQTLNHNVMYWYQQKSSQAPKLLFHYYDKDFNNEADTPDNFQSRRPNTSFCFLDIRSPGLGDTAMYLCATSRVSLAGVSSYNEQFFGPGTRLTVL.